The 13 T cell receptor beta chains in this list originate from one sample, sequenced in a study of T cells in Graves' hyperthyroidism and ophthalmopathy. The CDR3 regions of TCR beta were amplified from RNA transcripts. Carried out on the TCR CDR3, a first-round RT-PCR used the HTBI primer set. Each CDR3 protein gets one entry after TCRdb re-called the multiplex PCR reads with MiXCR. The profile covers approximately 530,000 distinct CDR3 sequences, with around 15% appearing a single time and more than 15% taken by the ten largest. The sequenced sample was blood. All receptors come from a young woman with Graves' hyperthyroidism.

This clonotype was seen ten or more times. The chain joins TRBV11-2 to TRBJ1-2; no definite D call. Germline V gene lookup returns CDR1 SGHAT and CDR2 FQNNGV. CDR3 length: 14 residues. V was trimmed by 4 bases and J by 1 base, leaving 10 bases between them. CDR3 protein: CASSSSDRNYGYTF. Written as DNA, the CDR3 is TGTGCCAGCAGCTCTTCGGACCGTAACTATGGCTACACCTTC.

Many counts were recorded for this clonotype. This rearrangement joins TRBV19 to TRBJ1-1, with D uncertain. CDR3 size: 16 residues. The V gene's germline CDR1 is LNHDA and CDR2 SQIVND (reference sequence). Trimming pared 5 bases from V and 2 bases from J, leaving 18 bases between. The CDR3 here is CASSPFLPVDNTEAFF. The DNA of the CDR3 is TGTGCCAGTAGTCCGTTTCTGCCGGTTGATAACACTGAAGCTTTCTTT.

V usage is TRBV5-5 and J usage is TRBJ1-4; perhaps TRBD1 as D (5 bases). The V gene lost 4 bases and the J gene lost 8 bases, with 18 bases spanning the gap. This CDR3 contains 15 residues. CDR1 and CDR2 from the germline V gene are SGHKS and YYEKEE (reference sequence). In DNA form, the CDR3 reads TGTGCCAGCAGCGCCTGGGGCGGATTGGGGGAAAAACTGTTTTTT. Residues: CASSAWGGLGEKLFF.

This clonotype was detected only a few times. The J gene is TRBJ2-3, the V gene TRBV12-3 or TRBV12-4; 8 bases agree with TRBD1. The CDR3 runs to 15 residues. Trimming took 3 bases from V and 3 from J; bases not matched to a gene: 5. The CDR3 is CASSFPRGPTDTQYF. CDR3 coding DNA: TGTGCCAGCAGTTTCCCCAGGGGGCCGACAGATACGCAGTATTTT.

V usage is TRBV27 and J usage is TRBJ2-3; 9 positions match TRBD1. The CDR3 runs to 19 residues. In germline, CDR1 is MNHEY, CDR2 SMNVEV (reference sequence). J was trimmed by 2 bases and V by 1 base; bases with no gene match: 13. CDR3 nucleotide sequence: TGTGCCAGCAGTTTATTGGGGACAGGGATTCGTAGGGACACAGATACGCAGTATTTT. Protein: CASSLLGTGIRRDTDTQYF.

V usage is TRBV13 and J usage is TRBJ2-1; TRBD2 agrees at 10 bases. Germline-derived CDR1 and CDR2 are PRHDT and FYEKMQ (reference sequence). V was pared by 1 base and J by 4 bases, with 7 bases of the junction left unmatched. This CDR3 has 17 residues. The CDR3 sequence is CASSLVLAGGIYNEQFF. The CDR3 coding sequence is TGTGCCAGCAGCTTAGTATTAGCGGGGGGAATATACAATGAGCAGTTCTTC. Full variable domain (missing parts from reference TRBV13 and TRBJ2-1): AAGVIQSPRHLIKEKRETATLKCYPIPRHDTVYWYQQGPGQDPQFLISFYEKMQSDKGSIPDRFSAQQFSDYHSELNMSSLELGDSALYFCASSLVLAGGIYNEQFFGPGTRLTVL.

This clonotype was detected a few times. The chain couples TRBV24-1 to TRBJ2-5; D not resolved. Germline V gene sequence: CDR1 KGHDR, CDR2 SFDVKD. V was trimmed by 1 base and J by 2 bases, leaving 7 bases between them. This CDR3 contains 14 residues. CDR3 loop: CATSDFRQQETQYF. Here the CDR3 DNA reads TGTGCCACCAGTGATTTCAGGCAGCAAGAGACCCAGTACTTC.

Only a few counts were recorded for this clonotype. The J gene is TRBJ2-6, the V gene TRBV20-1; the D call may be TRBD1 or TRBD2 (6 bases each). Germline V CDR1 and CDR2: DFQATT, SNEGSKA (reference sequence). V was pared by 3 bases and J by 1 base, with 10 bases between. The CDR3 has 15 amino acids. CDR3 residues: CSASQGTSGANVLTF. The CDR3 DNA follows: TGCAGTGCTAGTCAGGGGACTTCTGGGGCCAACGTCCTGACTTTC.

This clonotype occurred many times. This chain uses TRBV7-8 with TRBJ1-2; tentatively, D is TRBD1 (6 bases). The germline V gene has CDR1 SGHVS and CDR2 FQNEAQ. Trimming pared 5 bases from V and 7 bases from J, leaving 17 bases between. The CDR3 spans 14 residues. This chain's CDR3 is CASSLLQGSAGYTF. In DNA, the CDR3 is TGTGCCAGCAGCCTCCTACAGGGATCGGCTGGCTACACCTTC.

This clonotype was counted at least ten times. The V call is TRBV28, the J call TRBJ2-7; 11 nucleotides line up with TRBD2. The CDR3 runs 14 residues. Germline values: CDR1 MDHEN, CDR2 SYDVKM. The V gene end was trimmed by 5 bases and the J gene end by 6 bases; junction bases not matched to a gene: 6. CDR3 coding DNA: TGTGCCAGCAGTAACTCCGGGACTAGCGGCGAGCAGTACTTC. Translated, it gives CASSNSGTSGEQYF.

This clonotype was detected many times. V and J are TRBV24-1 and TRBJ2-1; TRBD2 agrees at 11 bases. The CDR3 totals 16 residues. Germline V gene sequence: CDR1 KGHDR, CDR2 SFDVKD. V shed 3 bases and J 3 bases; nucleotides not matched to a gene: 3. As DNA, the CDR3 is TGTGCCACCAGTGATACTAGCGGGGGATACTACAATGAGCAGTTCTTC. Translation: CATSDTSGGYYNEQFF.

This clonotype was counted at least ten times. This chain links TRBV5-1 with TRBJ2-7, with D perhaps matching TRBD1 (7 bases). This CDR3 spans 16 amino acids. CDR1 is SGHRS and CDR2 is YFSETQ in the germline V gene. V gave up 0 bases and J gave up 6 bases, with 19 bases separating them. CDR3 region: CASSLVPTGRIGEQYF. The CDR3 DNA follows: TGCGCCAGCAGCTTGGTTCCGACAGGGAGGATCGGCGAGCAGTACTTC.

This clonotype appeared many times. The chain recombines TRBV3-1 with TRBJ2-7, with D maybe TRBD1 (5 bases). Trimming pared 3 bases from V and 7 bases from J, leaving 16 bases between. Germline V gene sequence: CDR1 LGHDT, CDR2 YNNKEL (reference sequence). The CDR3 length is 14 residues. The CDR3 here is CASSHLGREIEQYF. CDR3 coding DNA: TGTGCCAGCAGCCACCTTGGCAGGGAAATTGAGCAGTACTTC.